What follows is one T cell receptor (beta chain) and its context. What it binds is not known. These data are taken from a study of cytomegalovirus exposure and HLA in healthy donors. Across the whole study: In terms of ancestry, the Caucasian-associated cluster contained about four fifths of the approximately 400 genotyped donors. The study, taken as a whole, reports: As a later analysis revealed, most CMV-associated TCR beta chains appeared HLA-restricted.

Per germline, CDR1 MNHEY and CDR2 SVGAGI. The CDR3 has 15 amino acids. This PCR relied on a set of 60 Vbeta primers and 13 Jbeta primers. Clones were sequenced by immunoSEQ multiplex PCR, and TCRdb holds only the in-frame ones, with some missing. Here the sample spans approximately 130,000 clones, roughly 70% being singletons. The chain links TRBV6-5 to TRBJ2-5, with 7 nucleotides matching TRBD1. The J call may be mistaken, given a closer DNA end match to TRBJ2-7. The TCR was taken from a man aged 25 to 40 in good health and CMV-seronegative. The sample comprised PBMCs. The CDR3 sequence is CASSPVWDSVHEQYF. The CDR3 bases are TGTGCCAGCAGCCCGGTCTGGGACAGTGTCCACGAGCAGTACTTC.